Listed here is a single T cell receptor beta chain. Its recognized antigen is unknown. One base away there is no much larger clone; base qualities are not given. TCR CDR3 regions were amplified from genomic DNA by multiplex PCR using the deep immunoSEQ assay. For each cell subset, the extracted genomic DNA was distributed evenly across all wells of several immunoSEQ 96-well plates, and each plate served as one replicate. For sorted subsets, each replicate PCR was loaded with about 0.2 ug genomic DNA, equivalent to some 27,000 T cell genomes. The purified libraries were quantified using a Qubit 3.0 fluorometer, sized with a Bioanalyzer 2100, and then quantified again using the KAPA Library Quantification kit. Each immunoSEQ 96-well plate was sequenced on its own single-read 150-cycle Illumina NextSeq 550 flow cell. In the paper's pipeline: Because only junctional sequences without quality scores were contained in the immunoSEQ output, filtering matching that applied to full-length reads could not be performed. To assign V/J genes and CDR3, sequences were annotated using PyIR, a Python wrapper for IgBLAST v1.9, with IMGT germline references. Reads were removed for weak V/J assignments (E-value above 1e-6), missing CDR3, stop codons, out-of-frame junctions, or ambiguous translated residues. A V3J clonotype was defined by an identical inferred V gene, J gene, and CDR3 amino acid sequence. Percentage overlap between repertoires was calculated by dividing the number of shared unique clonotypes by the size of the smaller repertoire. Three approaches were used to assess repertoire richness: RTK rarefaction, the Chao1 estimator, and Recon v2.1 estimates of unobserved clonotypes. OLGA was used to compute generation probabilities for all TCRbeta clonotypes that the gDNA method yielded from a few donors. The source is immuneACCESS, and TCRdb retained only in-frame sequences with V and J called. Part of the clones is not carried over; for the studies checked, unresolved V genes explain less than half of this, and the remainder is unexplained. V, J and clone size were drawn from that table, and D and trimming were deduced from the DNA. This sample gives hundreds of thousands of clones in total; about 78% of them show up just once. The top ten clonotypes cover 1.5% to 2% of the sample.

Donors were healthy HIV-negative adults with no recently reported acute infections or vaccinations. Only Caucasian adults living in Nashville, Tennessee, USA were represented among the donors. CD4+ T cells were enriched by magnetic negative selection, after which naive cells were positively selected on CD45RA and the negative fraction was taken as the memory subset. After blood collection by leukapheresis, PBMCs were isolated using Ficoll-Histopaque density gradient centrifugation and then cryopreserved in the vapor phase of liquid nitrogen. Analytical flow cytometry was used to check the purity and quantity of each magnetically sorted T cell population. From each sorted fraction, genomic DNA was isolated and quantified by UV absorbance on a Nanodrop 2000c. Per the germline V gene, MDHEN is the CDR1 and SYDVKM is the CDR2. Its CDR3 holds 17 amino acids, cysteine through phenylalanine. The CDR3 DNA has 51 bases and is translated from base 1. V and J are trimmed by 7 bases and 0 bases, and the gene matches miss 12 bases of the junction.

This specimen belongs to a study of shared clonotypes between healthy human individuals (dated by TCRdb to between 2020 and 2021). Background on the whole study: The cohort comprised a couple of women and a few men aged 18 to 49 years. For each donor, CD4 naive and CD4 memory were each given three plates, CD8 naive was given two plates, and CD8 memory was given one plate. Blood TCR repertoires of a handful of healthy adults were deeply sequenced to estimate repertoire size and the extent of clonotype sharing between individuals. To increase sequencing depth and limit assay-specific biases, TCR repertoire library preparation and sequencing were carried out by different laboratories using diverse techniques. Per donor, leukapheresis produced somewhere between about 0.9 and 9.5 billion PBMCs.

Points the paper makes about the study in general: Clonotypes shared by all four sorted-subset donors showed higher generation probabilities than non-shared clonotypes. Across a few donors, 5% to 6% of naive CD4, roughly 3.5% of naive CD8, 2.3% of memory CD4, and approximately 0.4% of memory CD8 clonotypes were shared. Pairwise subsampling indicated that sequencing depth was expected to affect the degree of clonotype sharing among donors. Even with the large sequencing depth, rarefaction of the sorted-subset datasets indicated that sequencing was incomplete. The genetic and exposure-history diversity represented was limited by the small number of donors. Naive subsets generally had larger estimated clonotype richness than memory subsets. Sampling was restricted to blood, and TCR repertoires in tissues likely differ from the TCR repertoires found in blood.

Recombination linked TRBV28 to TRBJ2-1, with 7 bases aligning to TRBD2. What was sequenced was memory CD4+ T cells sorted from blood. Taken with the paper, the label for cell subset or site translates to: CD45RA-negative fraction. This receptor was obtained from a woman aged 25 to 39 in good health. The base sequence is TGTGCCAGCAAATCCCGAGGGAGGGCCCCCTCCTACAATGAGCAGTTCTTC. It translates as CASKSRGRAPSYNEQFF.